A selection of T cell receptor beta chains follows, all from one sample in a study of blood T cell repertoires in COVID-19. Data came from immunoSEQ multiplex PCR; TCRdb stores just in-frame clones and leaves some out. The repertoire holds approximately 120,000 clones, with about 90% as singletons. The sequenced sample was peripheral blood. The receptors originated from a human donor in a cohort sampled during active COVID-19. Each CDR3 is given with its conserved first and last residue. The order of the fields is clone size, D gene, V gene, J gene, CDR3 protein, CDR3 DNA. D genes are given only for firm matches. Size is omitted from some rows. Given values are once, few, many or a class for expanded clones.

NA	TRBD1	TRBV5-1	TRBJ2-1	CASSRSRDRVYNEQFF	TGCGCCAGCAGCCGAAGCCGGGACAGAGTCTATAATGAGCAGTTCTTC
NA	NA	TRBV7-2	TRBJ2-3	CASSSNTDTQYF	TGTGCCAGCAGCTCAAACACAGATACGCAGTATTTT
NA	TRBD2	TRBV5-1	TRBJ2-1	CASSLTRTSGSNEQFF	TGCGCCAGCAGCTTGACGAGGACTAGCGGGAGCAATGAGCAGTTCTTC
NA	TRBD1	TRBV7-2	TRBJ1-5	CASSSRGQGGDQPQHF	TGTGCCAGCAGCTCCAGGGGACAGGGTGGGGATCAGCCCCAGCATTTT
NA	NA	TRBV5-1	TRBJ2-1	CASSLLAEYNEQFF	TGCGCCAGCAGCTTGTTAGCGGAATACAATGAGCAGTTCTTC
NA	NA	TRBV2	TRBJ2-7	CASSVVQGALAGRCEQYF	TGTGCCAGCAGTGTGGTACAGGGGGCCCTAGCGGGAAGGTGCGAGCAGTACTTC
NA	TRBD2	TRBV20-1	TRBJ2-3	CSASLGGGTDTQYF	TGCAGTGCTAGTCTCGGGGGGGGCACAGATACGCAGTATTTT
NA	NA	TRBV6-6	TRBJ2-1	CASTQLLGGASEQFF	TGTGCCAGCACCCAGCTCTTGGGGGGGGCAAGTGAGCAGTTCTTC
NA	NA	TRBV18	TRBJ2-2	CASSPPDKTGELFF	TGTGCCAGCTCACCACCTGACAAGACCGGGGAGCTGTTTTTT
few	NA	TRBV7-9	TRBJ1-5	CASSLGTGFDQPQHF	TGTGCCAGCAGCTTAGGTACAGGGTTTGATCAGCCCCAGCATTTT
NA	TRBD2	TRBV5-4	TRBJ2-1	CASSPVLAGGNNEQFF	TGTGCCAGCAGCCCGGTCCTAGCGGGGGGGAACAATGAGCAGTTCTTC
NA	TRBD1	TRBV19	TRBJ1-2	CASRGGQAYGYTF	TGTGCCAGTAGGGGGGGACAGGCCTATGGCTACACCTTC
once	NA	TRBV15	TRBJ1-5	CATSRDPQGPYSNQPQHF	TGTGCCACCAGCAGAGATCCACAGGGCCCATATAGCAATCAGCCCCAGCATTTT
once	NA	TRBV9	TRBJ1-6	CASSVGTVSPLHF	TGTGCCAGCAGCGTAGGGACAGTCTCACCCCTCCACTTT
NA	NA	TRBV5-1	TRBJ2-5	CASSLSKGVAGAQYF	TGCGCCAGCAGCTTGTCAAAGGGGGTCGCTGGGGCCCAGTACTTC
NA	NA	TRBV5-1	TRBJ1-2	CASSSQANYGYTF	TGCGCCAGCAGCTCACAGGCTAACTATGGCTACACCTTC
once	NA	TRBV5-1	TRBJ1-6	CASSRSSYNSPLHF	TGCGCCAGCAGTCGGAGCTCCTATAATTCACCCCTCCACTTT
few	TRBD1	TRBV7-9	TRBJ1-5	CASSWTGSNQPQHF	TGTGCCAGCAGCTGGACAGGGAGCAATCAGCCCCAGCATTTT
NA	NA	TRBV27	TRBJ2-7	CASTRVPGVYEQYF	TGTGCCAGCACCCGAGTCCCGGGGGTCTACGAGCAGTACTTC
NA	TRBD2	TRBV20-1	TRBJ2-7	CSASVIEGRLAGYEQYF	TGCAGTGCTAGTGTAATCGAGGGTAGACTAGCGGGGTACGAGCAGTACTTC
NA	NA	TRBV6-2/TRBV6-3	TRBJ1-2	CASSYTDSDGYTF	TGTGCCAGCAGTTACACAGACAGTGATGGCTACACCTTC
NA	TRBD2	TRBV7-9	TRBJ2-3	CASSSSRGLAGRDTQYF	TGTGCCAGCAGCTCCTCCCGGGGACTAGCGGGACGAGATACGCAGTATTTT
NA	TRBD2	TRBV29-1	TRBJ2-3	CSVDVAGRSQYF	TGCAGCGTTGATGTAGCGGGGAGGTCGCAGTATTTT
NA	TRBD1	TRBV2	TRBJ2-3	CASLDRGTDTQYF	TGTGCCAGCCTTGACAGGGGGACAGATACGCAGTATTTT
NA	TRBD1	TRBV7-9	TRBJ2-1	CASSLNDRDPYNEQFF	TGTGCCAGCAGCTTAAATGACAGGGACCCTTACAATGAGCAGTTCTTC
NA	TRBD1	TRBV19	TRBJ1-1	CASKYTGQGLGAHNPPINTEAFF	TGTGCCAGTAAGTATACGGGACAGGGCTTGGGGGCTCATAATCCCCCCATAAACACTGAAGCTTTCTTT
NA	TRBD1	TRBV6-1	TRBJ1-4	CASSEVRGEKLFF	TGTGCCAGCAGTGAGGTCAGGGGGGAAAAACTGTTTTTT
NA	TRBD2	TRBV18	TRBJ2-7	CASSPTSGYEQYF	TGTGCCAGCTCACCTACTAGCGGATACGAGCAGTACTTC
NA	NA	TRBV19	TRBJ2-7	CASSIESDTYSSSYEQYF	TGTGCCAGTAGTATAGAGTCGGACACCTACTCTTCCTCCTACGAGCAGTACTTC
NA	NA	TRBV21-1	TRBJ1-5	CASSTYKRQSNQPQHF	TGTGCCAGCAGCACCTACAAAAGACAGAGCAATCAGCCCCAGCATTTT
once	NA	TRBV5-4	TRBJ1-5	CASSPGGGGDQPQHF	TGTGCCAGCAGCCCAGGAGGGGGGGGCGATCAGCCCCAGCATTTT
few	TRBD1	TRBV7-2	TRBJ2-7	CASSLGDRGPYEQYF	TGTGCCAGCAGCTTAGGGGACAGGGGACCCTACGAGCAGTACTTC
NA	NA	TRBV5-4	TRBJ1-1	CASSLEGSANTEAFF	TGTGCCAGCAGCTTGGAGGGGTCTGCGAACACTGAAGCTTTCTTT
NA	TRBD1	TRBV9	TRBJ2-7	CASSVKGQGAPYEQYF	TGTGCCAGCAGCGTCAAGGGACAGGGGGCCCCCTACGAGCAGTACTTC
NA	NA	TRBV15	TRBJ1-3	CATSREGSRGNTIYF	TGTGCCACCAGCAGAGAGGGTTCGCGGGGAAACACCATATATTTT
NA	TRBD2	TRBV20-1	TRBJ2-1	CSASTSGSGYNEQFF	TGCAGTGCTAGTACCAGCGGGAGTGGCTATAATGAGCAGTTCTTC
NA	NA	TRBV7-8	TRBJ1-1	CASSFSTASNTEAFF	TGTGCCAGCAGCTTTTCGACAGCCTCGAACACTGAAGCTTTCTTT
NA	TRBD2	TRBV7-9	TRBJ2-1	CASRPTSGSSVNEQFF	TGTGCCAGCAGACCAACTAGCGGGAGCTCGGTCAATGAGCAGTTCTTC
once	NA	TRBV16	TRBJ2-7	CASSAGLPSDEQYF	TGTGCCAGCAGTGCGGGACTCCCGTCAGACGAGCAGTACTTC
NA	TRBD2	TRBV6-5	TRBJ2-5	CASLQGGTETQYF	TGTGCCAGCCTCCAGGGAGGGACGGAGACCCAGTACTTC
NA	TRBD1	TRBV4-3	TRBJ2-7	CASSPGQGAYEQYF	TGCGCCAGCAGCCCGGGACAGGGGGCTTACGAGCAGTACTTC
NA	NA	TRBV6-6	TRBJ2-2	CAIGSGNTGELFF	TGTGCCATCGGGTCGGGAAACACCGGGGAGCTGTTTTTT
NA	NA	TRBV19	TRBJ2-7	CASSMAGDPGYEQYF	TGTGCCAGTAGTATGGCAGGGGACCCCGGTTACGAGCAGTACTTC
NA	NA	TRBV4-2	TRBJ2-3	CASSQAGRGDTQYF	TGTGCCAGCAGCCAAGCGGGACGGGGGGATACGCAGTATTTT
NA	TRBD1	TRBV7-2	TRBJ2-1	CASSIRGQQSLSYNEQFF	TGTGCCAGCAGCATACGGGGACAGCAAAGTTTATCCTACAATGAGCAGTTCTTC
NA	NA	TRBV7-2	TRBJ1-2	CASSRIAGVGYGYTF	TGTGCCAGCAGCAGAATCGCAGGGGTAGGCTATGGCTACACCTTC
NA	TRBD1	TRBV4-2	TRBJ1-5	CASSQDPTGRSYNQPQHF	TGTGCCAGCAGCCAAGATCCGACAGGGAGGTCCTACAATCAGCCCCAGCATTTT
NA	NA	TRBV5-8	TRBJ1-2	CASSYQGNYGYTF	TGTGCCAGCAGCTATCAGGGGAACTATGGCTACACCTTC
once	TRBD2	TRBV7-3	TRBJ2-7	CASSFASGGSYEQYF	TGTGCCAGCAGCTTCGCAAGCGGGGGGTCCTACGAGCAGTACTTC
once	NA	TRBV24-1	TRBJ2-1	CATSWRDNEQFF	TGTGCCACCAGTTGGAGGGACAATGAGCAGTTCTTC
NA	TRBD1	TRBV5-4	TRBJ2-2	CASSRSTGGGNTGELFF	TGTGCCAGCAGCCGGAGCACAGGGGGCGGGAACACCGGGGAGCTGTTTTTT
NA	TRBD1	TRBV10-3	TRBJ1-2	CASEGALLYGGYTF	TGTGCCTCCGAGGGGGCCCTGTTGTATGGTGGCTACACCTTC
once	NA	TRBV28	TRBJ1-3	CASSLWREPSGNTIYF	TGTGCCAGCAGTTTATGGCGGGAGCCCTCTGGAAACACCATATATTTT
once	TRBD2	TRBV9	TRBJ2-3	CASSVDGGDRTDTQYF	TGTGCCAGCAGCGTAGATGGGGGGGACCGCACAGATACGCAGTATTTT
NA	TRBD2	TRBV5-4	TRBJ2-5	CASSPGLAEETQYF	TGTGCCAGCAGCCCGGGACTAGCCGAAGAGACCCAGTACTTC
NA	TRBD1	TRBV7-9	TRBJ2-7	CASGRDSPYEQYF	TGTGCCAGCGGCCGGGACAGCCCCTACGAGCAGTACTTC
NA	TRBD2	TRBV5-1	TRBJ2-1	CASSLAGASGVPSSYNEQFF	TGCGCCAGCAGCTTGGCCGGGGCTAGCGGGGTGCCGAGCTCCTACAATGAGCAGTTCTTC
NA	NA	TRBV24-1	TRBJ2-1	CATSHLQSHRHNEQFF	TGTGCCACCAGTCACCTCCAGTCCCACAGGCACAATGAGCAGTTCTTC
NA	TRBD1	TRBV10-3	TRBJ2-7	CAIREDRGSSYEQYF	TGTGCCATCAGGGAGGACAGGGGGAGCTCCTACGAGCAGTACTTC
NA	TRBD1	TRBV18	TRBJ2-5	CASSNPGGAETQYF	TGTGCCAGCTCGAATCCAGGGGGCGCAGAGACCCAGTACTTC